The present TCR beta chain was sequenced within a study of T cells in Graves' hyperthyroidism and ophthalmopathy. There were TCR beta CDR3 regions amplified from RNA transcripts. HTBI primers were used for first-round RT-PCR of the TCR CDR3. A single record per CDR3 protein comes from TCRdb applying MiXCR to the multiplex PCR reads. The table lists around 690,000 distinct CDR3 sequences, around 21% of them singletons. This clonotype was seen many times. The PBMCs studied were ones that came from roughly 9.4 ml fresh peripheral blood. The TCR was taken from a man aged 30 to 45 with Graves' ophthalmopathy. The sample comprised blood.

CDR3 sequence reads: CASSFRTGPLQETQYF. CDR3 bases: TGCGCCAGCAGCTTTAGGACAGGGCCCCTCCAAGAGACCCAGTACTTC. The rearrangement links TRBV5-1 to TRBJ2-5; 8 bases map to TRBD1. The germline V gene has CDR1 SGHRS and CDR2 YFSETQ. The CDR3 is 16 amino acids. Trimming cost V 2 bases and J 1 base; bases outside gene matches: 7.